This TCR beta chain derives from a study of cytotoxic CD8 clonotypes in ibrutinib-treated CLL. Clones were sequenced by immunoSEQ multiplex PCR, and TCRdb holds only the in-frame ones, with some missing. This table has approximately 130,000 clones, 84% appearing once. Germline assignment: CDR1 WNHNN and CDR2 SYGVQD (reference sequence). Trimming took off 3 bases at V and 4 bases at J, with 13 bases between the two ends. There are 14 residues in the CDR3. This receptor was obtained from a human donor with chronic lymphocytic leukemia. The sample was PBMCs, taken after 24 months of ibrutinib treatment. The chain combines TRBV10-1 with TRBJ2-7; D perhaps matches TRBD1 (6 bases). DNA of the CDR3: TGCGCCAGCAGTGAAGGTCCAGGGACATACGAGCAGTACTTC. Translation gives CASSEGPGTYEQYF.